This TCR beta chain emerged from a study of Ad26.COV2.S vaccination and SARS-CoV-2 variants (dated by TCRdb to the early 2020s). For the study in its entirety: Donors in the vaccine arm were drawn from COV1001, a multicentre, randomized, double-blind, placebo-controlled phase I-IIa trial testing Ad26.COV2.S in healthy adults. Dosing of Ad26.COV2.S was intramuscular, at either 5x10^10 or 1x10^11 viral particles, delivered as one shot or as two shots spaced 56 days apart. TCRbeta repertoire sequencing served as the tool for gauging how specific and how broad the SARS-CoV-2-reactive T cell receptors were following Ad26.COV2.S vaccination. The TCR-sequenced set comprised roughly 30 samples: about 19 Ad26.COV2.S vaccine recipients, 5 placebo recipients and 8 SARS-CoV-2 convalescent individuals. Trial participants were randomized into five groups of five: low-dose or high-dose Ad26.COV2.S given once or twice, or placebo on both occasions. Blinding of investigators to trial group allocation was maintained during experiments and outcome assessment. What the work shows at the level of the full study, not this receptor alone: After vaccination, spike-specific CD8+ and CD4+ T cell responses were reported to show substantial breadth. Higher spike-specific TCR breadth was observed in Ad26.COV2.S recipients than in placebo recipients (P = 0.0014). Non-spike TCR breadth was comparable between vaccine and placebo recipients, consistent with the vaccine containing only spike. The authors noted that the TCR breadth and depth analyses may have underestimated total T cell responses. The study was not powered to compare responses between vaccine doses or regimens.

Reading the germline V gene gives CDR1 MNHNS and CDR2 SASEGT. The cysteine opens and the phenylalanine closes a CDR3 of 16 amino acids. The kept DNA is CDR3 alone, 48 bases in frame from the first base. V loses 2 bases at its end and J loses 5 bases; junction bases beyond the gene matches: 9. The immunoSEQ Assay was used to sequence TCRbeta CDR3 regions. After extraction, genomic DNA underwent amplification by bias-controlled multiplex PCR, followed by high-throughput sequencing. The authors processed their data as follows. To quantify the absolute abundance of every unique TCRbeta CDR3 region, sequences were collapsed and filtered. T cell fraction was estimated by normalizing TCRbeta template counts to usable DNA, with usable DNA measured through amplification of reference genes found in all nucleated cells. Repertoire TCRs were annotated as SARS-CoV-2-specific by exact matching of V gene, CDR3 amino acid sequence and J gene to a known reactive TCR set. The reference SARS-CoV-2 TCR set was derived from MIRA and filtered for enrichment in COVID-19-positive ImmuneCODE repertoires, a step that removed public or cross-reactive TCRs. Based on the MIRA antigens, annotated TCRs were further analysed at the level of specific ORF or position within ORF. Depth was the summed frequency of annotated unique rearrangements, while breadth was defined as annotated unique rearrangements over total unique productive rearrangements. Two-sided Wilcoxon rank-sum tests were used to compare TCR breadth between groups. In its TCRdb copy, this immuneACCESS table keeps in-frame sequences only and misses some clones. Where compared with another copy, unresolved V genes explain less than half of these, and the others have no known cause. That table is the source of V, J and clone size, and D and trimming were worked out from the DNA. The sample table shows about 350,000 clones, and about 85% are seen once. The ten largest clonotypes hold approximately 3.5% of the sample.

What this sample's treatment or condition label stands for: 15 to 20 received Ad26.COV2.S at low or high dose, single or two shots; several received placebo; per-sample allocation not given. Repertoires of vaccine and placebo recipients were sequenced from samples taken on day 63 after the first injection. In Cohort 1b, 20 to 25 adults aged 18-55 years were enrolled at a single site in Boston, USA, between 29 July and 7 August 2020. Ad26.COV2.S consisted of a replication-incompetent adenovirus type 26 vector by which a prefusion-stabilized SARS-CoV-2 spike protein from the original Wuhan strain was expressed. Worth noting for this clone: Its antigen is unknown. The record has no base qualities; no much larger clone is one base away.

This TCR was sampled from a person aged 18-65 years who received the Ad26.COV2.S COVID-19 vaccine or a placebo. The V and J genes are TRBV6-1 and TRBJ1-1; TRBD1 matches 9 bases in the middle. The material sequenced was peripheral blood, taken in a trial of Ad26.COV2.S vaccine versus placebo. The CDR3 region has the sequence CASSEWTGVRGTEAFF. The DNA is TGTGCCAGCAGTGAATGGACAGGGGTAAGAGGAACTGAAGCTTTCTTT.